The 8 T cell receptor beta chains below all came from one sample that was sequenced in a study of radiotherapy plus CTLA-4 blockade in lung cancer. TCRdb keeps only in-frame clones here, not all; method: immunoSEQ multiplex PCR. This table has 15,000 or so clones, approximately 72% appearing once. The specimen comprised peripheral blood, sampled from a patient treated with radiotherapy plus ipilimumab. The receptors were gathered from a human donor with non-small cell lung cancer whose response to radiotherapy plus ipilimumab could not be evaluated.

This clone appeared a single time. The gene calls are TRBV27 and TRBJ1-1, with 7 positions matching TRBD1. The V and J ends lost 5 bases and 1 base, in that order; junction bases with no gene match: 7. Germline lookup yields CDR1 MNHEY and CDR2 SMNVEV (reference sequence). The CDR3 length is 15 residues. The CDR3 DNA is TGTGCCAGCAGTACAAACAGGGGAGGGAACACTGAAGCTTTCTTT. Translated, it gives CASSTNRGGNTEAFF.

This clone has just one count. This sample also contains other DNA sequences that code for the same CDR3. This chain links TRBV11-2 with TRBJ2-1, with D unresolved. V lost 5 bases and J 5 bases, leaving 16 bases between the germline ends. The CDR3 is 15 amino acids. CDR1 is SGHAT, CDR2 FQNNGV, per germline. CDR3 amino acids: CASSLTSNPHNEQFF. The CDR3 DNA reads TGTGCCAGCAGCCTTACGAGTAACCCCCACAATGAGCAGTTCTTC.

Only one count was recorded for this clone. The V and J genes are TRBV5-1 and TRBJ1-3; D may be TRBD1 (5 bases). Germline V gene lookup returns CDR1 SGHRS and CDR2 YFSETQ. This CDR3 contains 15 residues. Trimming removed 5 bases from V and 0 bases from J, with 12 bases in between. The CDR3 region is CASRSGGNSGNTIYF. CDR3 coding DNA: TGCGCCAGCAGGTCCGGGGGTAACTCTGGAAACACCATATATTTT.

The J gene is TRBJ2-3, the V gene TRBV7-3; the match to TRBD2 covers 15 bases. CDR1 SGHTA and CDR2 FQGTGA come from the germline V gene. Trimming at V came to 1 base and at J to 0 bases, leaving 8 bases not matched to a gene. The CDR3 has 20 residues. CDR3 coding DNA: TGTGCCAGCAGCTTAATGGGACTAGCGGGGGGTCCCCGTAGCACAGATACGCAGTATTTT. Its protein product is CASSLMGLAGGPRSTDTQYF.

The J gene is TRBJ1-6, the V gene TRBV30; 7 bases match TRBD1. J lost 13 bases, V lost 1 base, and 10 bases had no gene match. Per the germline V gene, CDR1 is GTSNPN and CDR2 is SVGIG (reference sequence). The CDR3 contains 14 residues. The CDR3 sequence: CAWSARQGVVPLHF. The DNA for the CDR3 is TGTGCCTGGAGTGCGAGACAGGGAGTGGTCCCCCTCCACTTT.

This rearrangement joins TRBV9 to TRBJ2-3; no clear D. With 0 bases removed from V and 2 bases from J, the gap between germline ends came to 16 bases. The germline gives CDR1 SGDLS, CDR2 YYNGEE. The CDR3 consists of 17 residues. This chain's CDR3 is CASSVVSIGGNTDTQYF. CDR3 nucleotide sequence: TGTGCCAGCAGCGTAGTCTCTATTGGCGGTAACACAGATACGCAGTATTTT.

The rearrangement links TRBV5-1 to TRBJ1-6; a possible D gene is TRBD1 (5 bases). Trimming removed 0 bases from V and 5 bases from J, with 15 bases in between. Germline V gene data show CDR1 as SGHRS and CDR2 as YFSETQ. This CDR3 region has 17 residues. The CDR3 DNA follows: TGCGCCAGCAGCTTGGACGGCAGGGTCAGGGATAATTCACCCCTCCACTTT. Amino acid sequence: CASSLDGRVRDNSPLHF.

The CDR3: CASSIAGGVGQPQHF. DNA of the CDR3: TGTGCCAGTAGTATAGCGGGGGGGGTGGGTCAGCCCCAGCATTTT. This sequence joins TRBV19 and TRBJ1-5, with D maybe TRBD1 (5 bases). CDR3 length: 15 residues. Germline V gene sequence: CDR1 LNHDA, CDR2 SQIVND (reference sequence). The V gene lost 1 base and the J gene lost 6 bases, with 13 bases spanning the gap.